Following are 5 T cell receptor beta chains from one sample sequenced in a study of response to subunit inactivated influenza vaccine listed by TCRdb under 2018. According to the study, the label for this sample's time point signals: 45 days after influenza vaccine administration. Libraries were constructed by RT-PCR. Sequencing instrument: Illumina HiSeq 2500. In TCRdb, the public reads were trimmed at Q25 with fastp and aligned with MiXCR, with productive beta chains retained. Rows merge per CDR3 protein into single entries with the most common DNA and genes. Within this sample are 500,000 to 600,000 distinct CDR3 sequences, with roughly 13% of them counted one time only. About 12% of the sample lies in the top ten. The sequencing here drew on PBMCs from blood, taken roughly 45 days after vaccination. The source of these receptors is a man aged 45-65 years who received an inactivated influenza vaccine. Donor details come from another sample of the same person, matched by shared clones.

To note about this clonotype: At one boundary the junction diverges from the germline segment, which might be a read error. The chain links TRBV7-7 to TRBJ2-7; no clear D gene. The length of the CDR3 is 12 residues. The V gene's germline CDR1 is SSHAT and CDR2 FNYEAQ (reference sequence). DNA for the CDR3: TGTGCTAGCAGCTTAGAATTCGGCAAGCAGTACTTC. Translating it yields CASSLEFGKQYF. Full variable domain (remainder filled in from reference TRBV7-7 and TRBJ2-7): GAGVSQSPRYKVTKRGQDVTLRCDPISSHATLYWYQQALGQGPEFLTYFNYEAQPDKSGLPSDRFSAERPEGSISTLTIQRTEQRDSAMYRCASSLEFGKQYFGPGTRLTVT.

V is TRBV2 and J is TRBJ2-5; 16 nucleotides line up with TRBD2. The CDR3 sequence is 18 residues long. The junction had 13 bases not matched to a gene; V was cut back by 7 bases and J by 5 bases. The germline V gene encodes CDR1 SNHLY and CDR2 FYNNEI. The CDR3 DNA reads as TGTGCCAGCACCGGGACTAGCGGGGGGGCCCACGTGGCGGAGACCCAGTACTTC. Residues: CASTGTSGGAHVAETQYF.

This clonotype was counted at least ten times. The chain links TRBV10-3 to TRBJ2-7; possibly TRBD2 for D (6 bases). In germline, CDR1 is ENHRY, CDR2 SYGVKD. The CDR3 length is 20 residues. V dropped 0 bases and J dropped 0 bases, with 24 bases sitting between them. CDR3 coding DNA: TGTGCCATCAGTGAGTCCGGGGGTCGAGAGTCCGGGACCCGCTCCTACGAGCAGTACTTC. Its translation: CAISESGGRESGTRSYEQYF.

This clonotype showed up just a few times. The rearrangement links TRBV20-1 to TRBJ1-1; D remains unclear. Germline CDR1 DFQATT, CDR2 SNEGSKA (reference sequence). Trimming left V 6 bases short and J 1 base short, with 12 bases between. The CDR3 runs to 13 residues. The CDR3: CSAREDPNTEAFF. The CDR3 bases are TGCAGTGCCCGTGAAGACCCGAACACTGAAGCTTTCTTT.

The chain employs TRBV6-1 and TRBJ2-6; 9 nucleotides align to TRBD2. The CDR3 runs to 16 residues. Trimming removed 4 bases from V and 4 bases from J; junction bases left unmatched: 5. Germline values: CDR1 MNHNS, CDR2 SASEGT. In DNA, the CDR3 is TGTGCCAGCAGTGGTAGCGGGAGATCCGGGGCCAACGTCCTGACTTTC. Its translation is CASSGSGRSGANVLTF.